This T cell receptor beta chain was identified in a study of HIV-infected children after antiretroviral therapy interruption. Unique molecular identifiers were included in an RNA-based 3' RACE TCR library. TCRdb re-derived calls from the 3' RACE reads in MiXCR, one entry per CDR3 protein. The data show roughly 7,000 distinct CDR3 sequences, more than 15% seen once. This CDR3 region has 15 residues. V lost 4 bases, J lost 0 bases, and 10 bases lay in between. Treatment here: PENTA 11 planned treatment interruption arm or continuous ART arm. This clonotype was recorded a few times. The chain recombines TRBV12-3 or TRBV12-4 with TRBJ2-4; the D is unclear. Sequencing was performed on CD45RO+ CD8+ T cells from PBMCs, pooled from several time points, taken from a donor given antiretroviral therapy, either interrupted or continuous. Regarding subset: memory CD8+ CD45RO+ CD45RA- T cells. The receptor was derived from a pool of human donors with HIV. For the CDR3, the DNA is TGTGCCAGCAGTTCTATAGACCTAGCCAAAAACATTCAGTACTTC. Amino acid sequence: CASSSIDLAKNIQYF.